Following are 22 T cell receptor beta chains from one sample sequenced in a study of cytomegalovirus exposure and HLA in healthy donors. With 60 Vbeta and 13 Jbeta primers, the PCR was carried out. TCRdb keeps only in-frame clones here, not all; method: immunoSEQ multiplex PCR. The sample comprises fewer than 140,000 clones, roughly 80% of which are singletons, and approximately 2.4% rests with the top ten. The specimen sequenced was PBMCs. The receptors stem from a man between 35 and 55 years old in good health and CMV-seronegative.

The chain uses TRBV21-1 and TRBJ1-2; the table's D call, TRBD1, has no DNA check behind it. TRBV21-1 is reported as a pseudogene. This CDR3 comprises 15 residues. The CDR3 DNA is TGTGCCAGCAGCTTACGGAAACAGGGCGTTAATGGCTACACCTTC. Protein sequence: CASSLRKQGVNGYTF.

The chain couples TRBV19 to TRBJ2-1; 11 bases match TRBD1. The CDR3 sequence is 14 residues long. V lost 7 bases, J lost 7 bases, and 6 bases stayed unmatched. Germline CDR1 and CDR2: LNHDA and SQIVND (reference sequence). CDR3 protein: CASTGTGGWNEQFF. The CDR3 nucleotides read TGTGCCAGTACTGGGACAGGGGGTTGGAATGAGCAGTTCTTC.

A few counts support this clone. This chain connects TRBV13 to TRBJ1-2; D is ambiguous. CDR3 length equals 14 residues. V was shortened by 5 bases and J by 4 bases, with 14 bases between the two germline ends. Germline V gene data show CDR1 as PRHDT and CDR2 as FYEKMQ (reference sequence). CDR3 sequence reads: CASSENPRLYGYTF. DNA for the CDR3: TGTGCCAGCAGCGAAAACCCCAGGCTCTATGGCTACACCTTC.

The chain links TRBV27 to TRBJ1-5; D possibly corresponds to TRBD1 (6 bases). CDR1 MNHEY and CDR2 SMNVEV come from the germline V gene (reference sequence). Trimming shortened V by 3 bases and J by 4 bases, and 13 bases separated the two germline ends. This CDR3 comprises 15 residues. As DNA, the CDR3 is TGTGCCAGCAGTTTGTCCAGGGGCCAGAATCAGCCCCAGCATTTT. Translated, it gives CASSLSRGQNQPQHF.

CDR3 region: CASSLNEETQYF. CDR3 DNA: TGTGCCAGCAGCTTAAATGAGGAGACCCAGTACTTC. V usage is TRBV7-9 and J usage is TRBJ2-5; no firm D call. The V and J ends lost 2 bases and 5 bases respectively, with 6 bases between them. CDR3 length equals 12 residues. Germline CDR1 reads SEHNR; CDR2 reads FQNEAQ (reference sequence).

This chain joins TRBV5-6 and TRBJ1-2; D is unresolved. Looked up from germline, CDR1 is SGHDT and CDR2 is YYEEEE. The CDR3 has 14 residues. V dropped 0 bases and J dropped 4 bases, with 10 bases sitting between them. The CDR3 bases are TGTGCCAGCAGCTTGGTCGGGTCCAGCTATGGCTACACCTTC. This translates into CASSLVGSSYGYTF.

This chain connects TRBV11-2 to TRBJ2-2, with 7 bases fitting TRBD1. The CDR3 totals 14 residues. Germline CDR1 is SGHAT and CDR2 is FQNNGV. J gave up 7 bases and V 3 bases, and 5 bases lay outside the gene matches. As DNA, the CDR3 is TGTGCCAGCAGCTTCGCAAGGGGGCACGGGGAGCTGTTTTTT. Amino acids: CASSFARGHGELFF.

The V and J genes are TRBV6-1 and TRBJ1-3, with 7 bases aligning to TRBD1. The CDR3 has 14 residues. Germline V gene sequence: CDR1 MNHNS, CDR2 SASEGT. V trimming: 7 bases; J trimming: 4 bases; junction bases outside the gene matches: 7. Written as DNA, the CDR3 is TGTGCCAGCAAAACCGGGACAGCGGGAAACACCATATATTTT. Its translation: CASKTGTAGNTIYF.

This rearrangement joins TRBV14 to TRBJ2-1; a weak D match, TRBD1 (6 bases). Germline V gene data show CDR1 as SGHDN and CDR2 as FVKESK. Trimming cost V 6 bases and J 1 base, with 13 bases left between them. This CDR3 is 15 amino acids long. The CDR3 DNA reads as TGTGCCAGCAGACAAACAGGGCGTTCCTACAATGAGCAGTTCTTC. It translates to CASRQTGRSYNEQFF.

The gene calls are TRBV2 and TRBJ2-1; 10 positions agree with TRBD1. CDR1 and CDR2 from the germline V gene are SNHLY and FYNNEI. The CDR3 consists of 15 residues. With 6 bases clipped from V and 6 bases from J, the junction kept 8 bases outside the gene matches. The CDR3 protein is CASSRQGANTNEQFF. CDR3 bases: TGTGCCAGCAGCAGACAGGGGGCGAATACCAATGAGCAGTTCTTC.

This clone turned up a few times. The J gene is TRBJ2-3, the V gene TRBV7-6; 10 bases map to TRBD1. The germline gives CDR1 SGHVS, CDR2 FNYEAQ. Germline trimming cut 5 bases from V and 5 bases from J; bases unmatched to any gene: 7. The CDR3 covers 15 residues. DNA of the CDR3: TGTGCCAGCAGCCCAGGACAGGGGGTTGGAGATACGCAGTATTTT. Translating gives CASSPGQGVGDTQYF.

The DNA for the CDR3 is TGTGCCACCAGCAGAGCTCAGCGACACACCATATATTTT. It specifies CATSRAQRHTIYF. The genes are TRBV15 and TRBJ1-3; no reliable D call. The CDR3 is made up of 13 amino acids. V was cut by 1 base and J by 8 bases, with 9 bases left in between. Per the germline V gene, CDR1 is LNHNV and CDR2 is YYDKDF (reference sequence).

The rearrangement joins TRBV5-1 to TRBJ2-5; 7 nucleotides agree with TRBD1. The J call may be faulty, since TRBJ2-7 better matches the DNA end. Germline CDR1 reads SGHRS; CDR2 reads YFSETQ. This CDR3 spans 15 amino acids. CDR3 protein: CASSSGQLTSYEQYF. The CDR3 region has the DNA TGCGCCAGCAGCTCGGGACAGCTAACTTCCTACGAGCAGTACTTC.

The CDR3 here is CASSRTGTGIQPQHF. CDR3 DNA sequence: TGTGCCAGTAGTAGGACGGGGACAGGCATTCAGCCCCAGCATTTT. The chain employs TRBV19 and TRBJ1-5, with 8 bases identical to TRBD1. From germline, CDR1 is LNHDA and CDR2 SQIVND (reference sequence). V lost 4 bases to trimming and J lost 6 bases; unmatched junction nucleotides: 8. This CDR3 spans 15 amino acids.

This clone is termed medium-sized. The chain combines TRBV6-1 with TRBJ1-5; D perhaps matches TRBD1 (6 bases). Germline V gene sequence: CDR1 MNHNS, CDR2 SASEGT. The CDR3 has 15 residues. V was clipped by 6 bases and J by 3 bases, with 15 bases between them. CDR3 loop: CASSRSDSYNQPQHF. CDR3 nucleotide sequence: TGTGCCAGCAGCAGATCGGACAGCTACAATCAGCCCCAGCATTTT.

The chain uses TRBV7-2 and TRBJ1-2; D possibly corresponds to TRBD1 (6 bases). Trimming left V 4 bases short and J 4 bases short, with 10 bases between. Per the germline V gene, CDR1 is SGHTA and CDR2 is FQGNSA. The CDR3 extends over 13 amino acids. The CDR3 spells CASSSEGVYGYTF. The CDR3 region has the DNA TGTGCCAGCAGCTCCGAGGGGGTCTATGGCTACACCTTC. The variable domain in full, completed from reference TRBV7-2 and TRBJ1-2, reads GAGVSQSPSNKVTEKGKDVELRCDPISGHTALYWYRQSLGQGLEFLIYFQGNSAPDKSGLPSDRFSAERTGGSVSTLTIQRTQQEDSAVYLCASSSEGVYGYTFGSGTRLTVV.

This chain connects TRBV27 to TRBJ1-2; TRBD1 is a possible D gene (5 bases). In germline, CDR1 is MNHEY, CDR2 SMNVEV (reference sequence). The CDR3 loop spans 13 amino acids. With 1 base removed from V and 7 bases from J, the gap between germline ends came to 10 bases. CDR3 bases: TGTGCCAGCAGTTTATTTGGGACTGGTGGCTACACCTTC. Amino acid sequence: CASSLFGTGGYTF.

The chain joins TRBV12-5 to TRBJ2-2; 10 bases match TRBD2. V dropped 3 bases and J dropped 4; count of bases not matched to a gene: 5. Germline CDR1 LGHNT, CDR2 FRNRAP. The CDR3 is 16 amino acids. DNA for the CDR3: TGTGCTAGTGGTTTAAGTCTAGCGGGGGTCACCGGGGAGCTGTTTTTT. Translating gives CASGLSLAGVTGELFF.

The chain recombines TRBV6-5 with TRBJ1-3; 11 bases agree with TRBD1. CDR1 is MNHEY and CDR2 is SVGAGI in the germline V gene. This CDR3 spans 15 amino acids. The V segment lost 6 bases and the J segment 3 bases; nucleotides outside the gene matches: 4. In DNA form, the CDR3 reads TGTGCCAGCAGGGACAGGGGGCTTGGTGGAAACACCATATATTTT. Amino acid sequence: CASRDRGLGGNTIYF.

This clone occurred a few times. The rearrangement uses TRBV5-6 and TRBJ2-7; TRBD1 is a possible D gene (6 bases). V shed 0 bases and J shed 4 bases, with 17 bases lying between them. Germline V CDR1 and CDR2: SGHDT, YYEEEE. The CDR3 totals 16 residues. CDR3: CASSLEQGRLVYEQYF. The CDR3 bases are TGTGCCAGCAGCTTGGAACAGGGAAGGTTAGTTTACGAGCAGTACTTC.

The V call is TRBV5-5, the J call TRBJ2-7, with 7 bases fitting TRBD1. This CDR3 is built from 15 residues. The V gene's germline CDR1 is SGHKS and CDR2 YYEKEE (reference sequence). With 2 bases clipped from V and 0 bases from J, the junction kept 5 bases outside the gene matches. The CDR3 DNA follows: TGTGCCAGCAGCTTAGCGACAGGGAACTCCTACGAGCAGTACTTC. Amino acid sequence: CASSLATGNSYEQYF.

The gene calls are TRBV5-6 and TRBJ2-5, with 8 nucleotides matching TRBD1. The J segment lost 2 bases and the V segment lost 3 bases, leaving 3 bases of the junction unmatched. The CDR3 loop spans 14 amino acids. Germline V gene sequence: CDR1 SGHDT, CDR2 YYEEEE. Here the CDR3 reads CASSWGTGQETQYF. CDR3 DNA: TGTGCCAGCAGCTGGGGGACAGGACAAGAGACCCAGTACTTC.